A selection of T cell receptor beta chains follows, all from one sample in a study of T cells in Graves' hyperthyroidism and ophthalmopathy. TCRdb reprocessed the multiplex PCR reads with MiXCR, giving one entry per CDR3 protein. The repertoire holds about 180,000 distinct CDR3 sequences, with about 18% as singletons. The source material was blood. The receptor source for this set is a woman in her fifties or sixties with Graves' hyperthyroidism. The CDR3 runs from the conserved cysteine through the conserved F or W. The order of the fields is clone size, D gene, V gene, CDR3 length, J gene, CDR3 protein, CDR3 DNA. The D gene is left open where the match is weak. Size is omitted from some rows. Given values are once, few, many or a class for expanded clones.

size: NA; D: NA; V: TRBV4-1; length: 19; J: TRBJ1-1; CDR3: CASSQDPGGPRVMDTEAFF; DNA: TGCGCCAGCAGCCAAGATCCAGGTGGGCCCCGGGTTATGGACACTGAAGCTTTCTTT
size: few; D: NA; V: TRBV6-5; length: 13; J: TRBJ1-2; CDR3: CASSYSFVSGYTF; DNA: TGTGCCAGCAGTTACTCGTTTGTATCTGGCTACACCTTC
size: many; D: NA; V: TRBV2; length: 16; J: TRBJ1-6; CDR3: CASSDPSGGYNSPLHF; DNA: TGTGCCAGCAGTGACCCCTCGGGGGGCTATAATTCACCCCTCCACTTT
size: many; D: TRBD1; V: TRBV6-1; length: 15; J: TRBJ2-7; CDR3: CASRPTGSPSYEQYF; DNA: TGTGCCAGCAGACCGACAGGGTCCCCCTCCTACGAGCAGTACTTC
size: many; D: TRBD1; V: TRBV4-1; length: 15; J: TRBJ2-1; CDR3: CASRYTDRPHNEQFF; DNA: TGCGCCAGCAGATATACGGACAGGCCGCACAATGAGCAGTTCTTC
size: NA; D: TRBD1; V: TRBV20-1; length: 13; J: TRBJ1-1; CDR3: CSARGQAGTEAFF; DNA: TGCAGTGCTAGGGGACAGGCGGGAACTGAAGCTTTCTTT
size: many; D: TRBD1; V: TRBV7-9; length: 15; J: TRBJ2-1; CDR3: CASSLTGANYNEQFF; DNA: TGTGCCAGCAGCTTGACAGGGGCAAACTACAATGAGCAGTTCTTC
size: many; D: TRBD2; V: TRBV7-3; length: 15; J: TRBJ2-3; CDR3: CASSLSTSGGDTQYF; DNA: TGTGCCAGCAGCTTAAGTACTAGCGGGGGAGATACGCAGTATTTT
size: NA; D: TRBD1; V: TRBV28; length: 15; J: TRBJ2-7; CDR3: CASSGPGTGTDEQYF; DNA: TGTGCCAGCAGTGGTCCCGGGACAGGGACGGATGAGCAGTACTTC
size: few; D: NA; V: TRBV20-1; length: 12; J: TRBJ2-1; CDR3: CSARPLGNEQFF; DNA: TGCAGTGCTAGACCCCTGGGGAATGAGCAGTTCTTC
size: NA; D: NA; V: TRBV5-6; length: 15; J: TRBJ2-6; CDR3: CASSRQGFGANVLTF; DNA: TGTGCCAGCAGCAGGCAGGGGTTTGGGGCCAACGTCCTGACTTTC
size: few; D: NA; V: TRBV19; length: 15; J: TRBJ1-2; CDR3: CASSISPGGSYGYTF; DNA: TGTGCCAGTAGTATAAGCCCGGGGGGTTCCTATGGCTACACCTTC
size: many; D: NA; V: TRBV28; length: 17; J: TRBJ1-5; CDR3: CASVQTRGGRYGQPQHF; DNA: TGTGCCAGCGTACAAACAAGGGGCGGGAGGTATGGTCAGCCCCAGCATTTT
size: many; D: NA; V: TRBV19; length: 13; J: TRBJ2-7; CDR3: CASSMGQLYEQYF; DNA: TGTGCCAGTAGTATGGGTCAGCTTTACGAGCAGTACTTC
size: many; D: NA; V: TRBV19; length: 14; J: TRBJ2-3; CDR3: CASSGGHNTDTQYF; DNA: TGTGCCAGTAGCGGGGGGCACAACACAGATACGCAGTATTTT
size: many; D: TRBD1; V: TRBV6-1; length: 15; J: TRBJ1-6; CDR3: CASRLQGADNSPLHF; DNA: TGTGCCAGCAGGCTCCAGGGGGCAGATAATTCACCCCTCCACTTT
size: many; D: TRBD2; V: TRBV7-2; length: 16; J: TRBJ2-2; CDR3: CASSPTSGSYTGELFF; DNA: TGTGCCAGCAGCCCCACTAGCGGGAGTTATACCGGGGAGCTGTTTTTT
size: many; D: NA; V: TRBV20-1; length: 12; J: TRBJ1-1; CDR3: CSAREGTSEAFF; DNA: TGCAGTGCTAGAGAGGGAACGTCTGAAGCTTTCTTT
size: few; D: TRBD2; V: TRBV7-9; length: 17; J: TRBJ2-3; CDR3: CASSLLTSGGLTDTQYF; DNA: TGTGCCAGCAGCCTCTTGACTAGCGGGGGTCTGACAGATACGCAGTATTTT
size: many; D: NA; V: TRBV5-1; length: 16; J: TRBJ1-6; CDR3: CASSLELRGGYSPLHF; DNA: TGCGCCAGCAGCTTGGAGTTACGGGGGGGGTATTCACCCCTCCACTTT
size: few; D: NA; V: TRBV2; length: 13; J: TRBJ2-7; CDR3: CALPRDNSYEQYF; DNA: TGTGCCTTACCCCGGGACAACTCCTACGAGCAGTACTTC
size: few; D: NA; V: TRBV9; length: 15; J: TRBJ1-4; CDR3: CASSVETRPNEKLFF; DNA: TGTGCCAGCAGCGTAGAGACCCGGCCTAATGAAAAACTGTTTTTT
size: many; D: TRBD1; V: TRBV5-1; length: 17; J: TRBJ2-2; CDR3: CASSLESTGGSTGELFF; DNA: TGCGCCAGCAGCTTGGAATCGACAGGGGGCTCGACCGGGGAGCTGTTTTTT
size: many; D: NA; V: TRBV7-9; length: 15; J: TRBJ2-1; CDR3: CASSPGEGRYNEQFF; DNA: TGTGCCAGCAGCCCCGGAGAGGGGCGATACAATGAGCAGTTCTTC
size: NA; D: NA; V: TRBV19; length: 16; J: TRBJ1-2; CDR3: CASSALGLERNYGYTF; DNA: TGTGCCAGTAGTGCCCTCGGTTTGGAGAGAAACTATGGCTACACCTTC
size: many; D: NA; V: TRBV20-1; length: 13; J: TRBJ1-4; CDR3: CSARDRRREKLFF; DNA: TGCAGTGCTAGAGATCGTAGGAGGGAAAAACTGTTTTTT
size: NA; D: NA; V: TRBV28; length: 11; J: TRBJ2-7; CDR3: CASNNNYEQYF; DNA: TGTGCCAGCAATAACAACTACGAGCAGTACTTC
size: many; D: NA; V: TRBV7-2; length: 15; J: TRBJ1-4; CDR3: CASSLEWMRHEKLFF; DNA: TGTGCCAGCAGCTTAGAGTGGATGAGGCATGAAAAACTGTTTTTT
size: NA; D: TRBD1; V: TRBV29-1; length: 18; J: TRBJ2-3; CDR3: CSARDRGTIVPSTDTQYF; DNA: TGCAGCGCCCGGGACAGGGGTACCATAGTTCCTAGCACAGATACGCAGTATTTT
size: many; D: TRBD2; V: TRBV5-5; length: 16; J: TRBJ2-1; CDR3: CASSLDWRGGYNEQFF; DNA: TGTGCCAGCAGCTTGGATTGGCGGGGGGGCTACAATGAGCAGTTCTTC
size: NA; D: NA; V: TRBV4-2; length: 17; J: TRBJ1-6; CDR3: CASSQDSDSALGSPLHF; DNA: TGTGCCAGCAGCCAAGACTCGGACAGCGCCCTTGGATCACCCCTCCACTTT
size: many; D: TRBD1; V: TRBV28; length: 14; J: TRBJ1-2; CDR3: CASSLDRVNYGYTF; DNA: TGTGCCAGCAGCCTGGACAGGGTGAACTATGGCTACACCTTC
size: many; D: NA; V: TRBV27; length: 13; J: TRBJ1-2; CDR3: CASSRGRDYGYTF; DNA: TGTGCCAGCAGTCGTGGCAGGGATTATGGCTACACCTTC
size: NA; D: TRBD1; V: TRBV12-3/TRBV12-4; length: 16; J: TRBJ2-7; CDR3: CASALGVGTGIYEQYF; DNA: TGTGCCAGCGCGCTGGGGGTGGGGACAGGGATCTACGAGCAGTACTTC
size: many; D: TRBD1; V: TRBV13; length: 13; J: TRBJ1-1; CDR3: CASSPTGGPEAFF; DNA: TGTGCCAGCAGCCCTACAGGGGGCCCTGAAGCTTTCTTT
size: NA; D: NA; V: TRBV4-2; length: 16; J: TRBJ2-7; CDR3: CASSQGSGTPPYEQYF; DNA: TGTGCCAGCAGCCAAGGGTCCGGGACGCCTCCCTACGAGCAGTACTTC
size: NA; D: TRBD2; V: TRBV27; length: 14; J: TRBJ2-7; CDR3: CASSFTGTSYEQYF; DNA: TGTGCCAGCAGTTTCACCGGGACTAGCTACGAGCAGTACTTC
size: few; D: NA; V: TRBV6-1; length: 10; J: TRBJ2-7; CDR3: CASVEYEQYF; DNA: TGTGCCAGCGTAGAGTACGAGCAGTACTTC
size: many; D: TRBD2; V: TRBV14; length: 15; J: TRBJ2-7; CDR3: CASSQELAGPDEQYF; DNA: TGTGCCAGCAGCCAAGAGCTAGCGGGGCCCGACGAGCAGTACTTC
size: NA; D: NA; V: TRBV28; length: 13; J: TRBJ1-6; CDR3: CASSPGLGSPLHF; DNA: TGTGCCAGCAGCCCAGGACTCGGTTCACCCCTCCACTTT
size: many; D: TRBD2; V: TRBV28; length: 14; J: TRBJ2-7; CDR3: CASSSGSQPGLAYF; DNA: TGTGCCAGCAGTTCCGGATCTCAACCGGGACTAGCGTACTTC
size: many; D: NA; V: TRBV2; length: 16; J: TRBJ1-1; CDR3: CASSQQGWRDNTEAFF; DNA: TGTGCCAGCAGCCAACAGGGTTGGCGGGATAACACTGAAGCTTTCTTT
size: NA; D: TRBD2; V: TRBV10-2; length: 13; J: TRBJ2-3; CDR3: CASSGTSEGTQYF; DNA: TGCGCCAGCAGTGGCACTAGCGAGGGTACGCAGTATTTT
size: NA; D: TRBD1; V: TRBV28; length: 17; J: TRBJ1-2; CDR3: CASSLGTGLFGDYGYTF; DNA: TGTGCCAGCAGTTTAGGGACAGGATTGTTCGGCGACTATGGCTACACCTTC
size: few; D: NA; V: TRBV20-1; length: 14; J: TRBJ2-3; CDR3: CSASDSYGTDTQYF; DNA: TGCAGTGCTAGTGACAGTTATGGCACAGATACGCAGTATTTT